This T cell receptor beta chain was recovered during a study of blood T cell repertoires in COVID-19. Using immunoSEQ multiplex PCR, the repertoire was profiled, and TCRdb retains in-frame clones only, with some absent. The table includes about 74,000 clones, about four fifths detected once. The CDR3 length is 17 residues. Germline V lookup: CDR1 SGHVS, CDR2 FNYEAQ. V shed 3 bases, J shed 7 bases, and the junction held 15 bases outside the gene matches. The J gene is TRBJ2-1, the V gene TRBV7-6; 7 bases line up with TRBD2. The sequence came from a man in his sixties or seventies with acute or convalescent COVID-19. Sequenced material: peripheral blood. The CDR3 bases are TGTGCCAGCAGCTTTAGGGCTAGCGGATCCTCTCCAAATGAGCAGTTCTTC. Translation: CASSFRASGSSPNEQFF. The full variable domain, with the rest looked up from reference TRBV7-6 and TRBJ2-1, is GAGVSQSPRYKVTKRGQDVALRCDPISGHVSLYWYRQALGQGPEFLTYFNYEAQQDKSGLPNDRFSAERPEGSISTLTIQRTEQRDSAMYRCASSFRASGSSPNEQFFGPGTRLTVL.